The clone carrying this TCR beta chain was seen repeatedly, ten times or more. The source of the sample is a study of T cells in Graves' hyperthyroidism and ophthalmopathy. Amplification of TCR beta CDR3 regions used RNA as the template. TCR CDR3 regions were first amplified by RT-PCR with HTBI primers. TCRdb re-analysed the multiplex PCR reads in MiXCR, keeping a single row per CDR3 protein. The sample consists of some 500,000 distinct CDR3 sequences, approximately 15% of them appearing once. The source is a young woman with Graves' hyperthyroidism. The sample consisted of blood.

Written as DNA, the CDR3 is TGTGCCAGCAGGCCTCCGGCAGGTTACGAGCAGTACTTC. This gives the protein CASRPPAGYEQYF. This chain links TRBV11-2 with TRBJ2-7, with D hard to call. The CDR3 loop spans 13 amino acids. Germline values: CDR1 SGHAT, CDR2 FQNNGV. V was pared by 6 bases and J by 4 bases, with 13 bases between.